The T cell receptor (beta chain) described here comes from a study of shared clonotypes between healthy human individuals. TCRdb keeps only in-frame clones here, not all; method: immunoSEQ multiplex PCR. This sample has about 820,000 clones, with around 92% found just once. Naive CD8 populations comprised CD45RO-negative cells positively selected for CCR7, excluding terminally differentiated effector memory CD45RA+ cells. This clone was seen just once. The same CDR3 is also encoded by other DNA sequences in this sample. The CDR3 totals 15 residues. In germline, CDR1 is SGHAT, CDR2 FQNNGV. With V trimmed by 1 base and J by 0 bases, 3 bases remained unmatched.

This TCR came from a young man in good health. Input material: naive CD8+ T cells sorted from blood. V is TRBV11-2 and J is TRBJ2-7, with TRBD2 matching 7 bases. CDR3 loop: CASSLVGGSSYEQYF. Written as DNA, the CDR3 is TGTGCCAGCAGCTTAGTGGGCGGGAGCTCCTACGAGCAGTACTTC. The whole variable domain, remainder taken from reference TRBV11-2 and TRBJ2-7, is EAGVAQSPRYKIIEKRQSVAFWCNPISGHATLYWYQQILGQGPKLLIQFQNNGVVDDSQLPKDRFSAERLKGVDSTLKIQPAKLEDSAVYLCASSLVGGSSYEQYFGPGTRLTVT.